The 24 T cell receptor beta chains below come from one sample, sequenced in a study of Ad26.COV2.S vaccination and SARS-CoV-2 variants. Only in-frame clones appear in the TCRdb table, and some are missing; sequencing was by immunoSEQ multiplex PCR. The sample has 85,000 to 95,000 clones; around 82% are singletons. The sample here was peripheral blood, taken after recovery from COVID-19. Source of these receptors: a human donor who had recovered from COVID-19.

This clone was picked up one time. The V and J genes are TRBV6-5 and TRBJ2-1, with D possibly matching TRBD1 (6 bases). CDR1 MNHEY and CDR2 SVGAGI come from the germline V gene. Trimming took 6 bases from V and 9 from J, leaving 9 bases between them. The CDR3 totals 11 residues. The DNA for the CDR3 is TGTGCCAGCAGCCGAGGGGGTGAGCAGTTCTTC. Its translation is CASSRGGEQFF.

V gene TRBV7-2 combines with J gene TRBJ2-3; possible D gene TRBD2, 5 bases. The germline V and J ends were trimmed by 0 bases and 3 bases, with 13 bases remaining between them. Germline CDR1 reads SGHTA; CDR2 reads FQGNSA. CDR3 length: 16 amino acids. The CDR3: CASSLARALRTDTQYF. The CDR3 DNA sequence: TGTGCCAGCAGCTTAGCGCGGGCCCTAAGGACAGATACGCAGTATTTT.

The genes are TRBV5-6 and TRBJ2-1, with D hard to call. The V end lost 4 bases, the J end lost 5 bases, and 4 bases lay between the germline ends. The germline V gene has CDR1 SGHDT and CDR2 YYEEEE. This CDR3 is built from 11 residues. CDR3 sequence reads: CASSAHNEQFF. The DNA for the CDR3 is TGTGCCAGCAGCGCGCACAATGAGCAGTTCTTC.

This clone was seen once. The V gene is TRBV7-8, the J gene TRBJ2-1; TRBD2 agrees at 7 bases. The germline CDR1 and CDR2 sequences are SGHVS and FQNEAQ. This CDR3 has 17 amino acids. V dropped 1 base and J dropped 9; count of bases not matched to a gene: 15. Written as DNA, the CDR3 is TGTGCCAGCAGCTTAGTAGGGCGGCGGAGCGGGAAGGGTGAGCAGTTCTTC. Its protein is CASSLVGRRSGKGEQFF.

This clone was seen a single time. The chain links TRBV19 to TRBJ1-5, with unresolved D. Germline CDR1 LNHDA, CDR2 SQIVND (reference sequence). CDR3 length equals 14 residues. Deletions cut 1 base from V and 6 bases from J, with 10 bases between. The CDR3 DNA sequence: TGTGCCAGTAGTATAGGAGCCGCCGGTCAGCCCCAGCATTTT. This translates into CASSIGAAGQPQHF.

V usage is TRBV5-5 and J usage is TRBJ1-3; D is unresolved. V lost 2 bases to trimming and J lost 0 bases, with 6 bases between them. The V gene's germline CDR1 is SGHKS and CDR2 YYEKEE (reference sequence). The CDR3 length is 14 residues. CDR3 in amino acids: CASSFQASGNTIYF. The CDR3 bases are TGTGCCAGCAGCTTCCAGGCCTCTGGAAACACCATATATTTT.

V usage is TRBV10-1 and J usage is TRBJ2-5; D gene unclear. The V gene lost 5 bases and the J gene lost 5 bases, with 12 bases spanning the gap. CDR3 size: 13 residues. Germline CDR1 is WNHNN and CDR2 is SYGVQD (reference sequence). The CDR3 nucleotides are TGCGCCAGCAGTCTACAAGGAGAGGAGACCCAGTACTTC. Translation gives CASSLQGEETQYF.

V usage is TRBV9 and J usage is TRBJ2-2, with a tentative D call TRBD1 (6 bases). The ends were cut back, 6 bases at V and 0 bases at J, with 18 bases in the middle. CDR1 and CDR2 (germline): SGDLS, YYNGEE. The CDR3 loop spans 17 amino acids. CDR3 coding DNA: TGTGCCAGCACCTACAACAGGGAAACCTCGAACACCGGGGAGCTGTTTTTT. This encodes CASTYNRETSNTGELFF.

V and J are TRBV11-2 and TRBJ2-5; 8 bases map to TRBD1. Germline CDR1 is SGHAT and CDR2 is FQNNGV. J was trimmed by 7 bases and V by 5 bases; bases with no gene match: 9. The CDR3 runs to 14 residues. CDR3 in amino acids: CASSPGQGGGTQYF. CDR3 DNA: TGTGCCAGCAGCCCAGGACAGGGTGGGGGGACCCAGTACTTC.

The V call is TRBV11-2, the J call TRBJ1-5; D ambiguous. The V end lost 6 bases, the J end lost 3 bases, and 9 bases lay between the germline ends. This CDR3 is built from 13 residues. The germline V gene has CDR1 SGHAT and CDR2 FQNNGV. The CDR3 protein is CASSAWSNQPQHF. CDR3 sequence (DNA): TGTGCCAGCAGTGCTTGGTCCAATCAGCCCCAGCATTTT.

This chain links TRBV4-3 with TRBJ2-1; maybe TRBD2 (6 bases). The CDR3 runs to 15 residues. V lost 1 base and J lost 0, with 7 bases in between. CDR1 and CDR2 (germline): LGHNA, YSLEER. The CDR3 DNA sequence: TGCGCCAGCAGCCAAGTCGGGAGCTCCTACAATGAGCAGTTCTTC. The encoded protein is CASSQVGSSYNEQFF.

The chain carries TRBV9 and TRBJ2-1; 9 nucleotides agree with TRBD2. With V trimmed by 7 bases and J by 6 bases, 8 bases remained unmatched. The CDR3 extends over 14 amino acids. In germline, CDR1 is SGDLS, CDR2 YYNGEE. The CDR3 DNA sequence: TGTGCCAGCGGGATAGCGGGAGTGGTCAATGAGCAGTTCTTC. Translation: CASGIAGVVNEQFF.

The genes are TRBV27 and TRBJ1-6, with TRBD1 identical over 10 bases. This CDR3 contains 15 residues. The trim removed 4 bases at V and 10 bases at J, leaving 7 bases unmatched. CDR1 MNHEY and CDR2 SMNVEV come from the germline V gene (reference sequence). This CDR3 reads CASSWTTGGASPLHF. The CDR3 DNA follows: TGTGCCAGCAGTTGGACGACAGGGGGCGCCTCACCCCTCCACTTT.

This chain joins TRBV6-5 and TRBJ1-6; TRBD1 agrees at 9 bases. Trimming at V came to 8 bases and at J to 7 bases, leaving 0 bases not matched to a gene. The CDR3 covers 12 residues. Per the germline V gene, CDR1 is MNHEY and CDR2 is SVGAGI. The CDR3 DNA reads TGTGCCAGCGGACAGGGGAATTCACCCCTCCACTTT. Protein: CASGQGNSPLHF.

This CDR3 is CASSPVSGLLYNEQFF. In DNA, the CDR3 is TGTGCCAGCAGTCCCGTTAGCGGTCTTCTCTACAATGAGCAGTTCTTC. The chain has TRBV28 and TRBJ2-1; D might be TRBD2 (6 bases). CDR1 is MDHEN and CDR2 is SYDVKM in the germline V gene. The CDR3 runs to 16 residues. Between the trimmed V and J ends, which lost 5 bases and 3 bases, there was a span of 17 bases.

The CDR3 region is CASSEDRVNTEAFF. As DNA, the CDR3 is TGTGCCAGTAGTGAGGACAGGGTCAACACTGAAGCTTTCTTT. The chain uses TRBV19 and TRBJ1-1; 8 nucleotides match TRBD1. Germline CDR1 reads LNHDA; CDR2 reads SQIVND (reference sequence). The CDR3 runs 14 residues. V lost 5 bases, J lost 2 bases, and 4 bases stayed unmatched.

The chain employs TRBV29-1 and TRBJ2-7; weak D call: TRBD1 (5 bases). The CDR3 has 15 amino acids. The germline V and J ends were trimmed by 2 bases and 2 bases, with 16 bases remaining between them. The germline CDR1 and CDR2 sequences are SQVTM and ANQGSEA. CDR3 coding DNA: TGCAGCGTTGAACTATACCAGGGTTCGCCCTACGAGCAGTACTTC. Translation: CSVELYQGSPYEQYF.

The rearrangement links TRBV6-4 to TRBJ2-2; tentatively, D is TRBD2 (6 bases). Germline CDR1 is MRHNA and CDR2 is SNTAGT. This CDR3 region has 15 residues. Trimming removed 2 bases at V and 5 bases at J, with 12 bases between. The CDR3 region has the DNA TGTGCCAGCAGTGACCTGGAGGGTCGGACCGGGGAGCTGTTTTTT. This codes for CASSDLEGRTGELFF.

The chain joins TRBV29-1 to TRBJ1-4; D not certain. CDR1 SQVTM and CDR2 ANQGSEA come from the germline V gene. Trimming cost V 7 bases and J 5 bases, with 5 bases left between them. CDR3 length: 10 amino acids. The CDR3 coding sequence is TGCAGCGGCTTAAATGAAAAACTGTTTTTT. This encodes CSGLNEKLFF.

The V gene is TRBV11-2, the J gene TRBJ2-1, with D possibly being TRBD2 (6 bases). The CDR3 has 15 residues. V lost 1 base and J 4 bases, leaving 11 bases between the germline ends. Looked up from germline, CDR1 is SGHAT and CDR2 is FQNNGV. The chain's CDR3 is CASSLGAGTYNEQFF. The CDR3 nucleotides are TGTGCCAGCAGCTTAGGGGCGGGGACTTACAATGAGCAGTTCTTC.

The chain has TRBV11-3 and TRBJ2-3; TRBD2 agrees at 7 bases. This CDR3 has 13 amino acids. Germline assignment: CDR1 SGHNT and CDR2 YENEEA. Trimming cost V 5 bases and J 5 bases; bases outside gene matches: 4. The CDR3 is CASSTGGIDTQYF. The CDR3 DNA sequence: TGTGCCAGCAGCACGGGGGGTATAGATACGCAGTATTTT.

V and J are TRBV5-1 and TRBJ2-7; the match to TRBD1 covers 7 bases. Looked up from germline, CDR1 is SGHRS and CDR2 is YFSETQ. This CDR3 is 15 amino acids long. Unmatched junction bases numbered 8, after V lost 3 bases and J lost 2 bases. CDR3 residues: CASSSSTGKTYEQYF. The CDR3 DNA reads TGCGCCAGCAGCTCGTCGACAGGGAAGACCTACGAGCAGTACTTC.

This clone occurred a few times. The rearrangement joins TRBV28 to TRBJ1-2; TRBD1 agrees at 8 bases. The CDR3 spans 14 residues. CDR1 MDHEN and CDR2 SYDVKM come from the germline V gene. Losses at the gene ends were 5 bases for V and 5 bases for J; bases not matched to a gene: 7. As DNA, the CDR3 is TGTGCCAGCAGTCCACCGGACAGGGAATATGGCTACACCTTC. As protein: CASSPPDREYGYTF.

The chain combines TRBV7-9 with TRBJ2-1; TRBD2 matches at 15 bases. Germline CDR1 SEHNR, CDR2 FQNEAQ (reference sequence). Unmatched junction bases numbered 9, after V lost 1 base and J lost 5 bases. This CDR3 contains 19 residues. This chain's CDR3 is CASSLGGLAGGPGDNEQFF. CDR3 sequence (DNA): TGTGCCAGCAGCTTAGGCGGACTAGCGGGAGGGCCAGGAGACAATGAGCAGTTCTTC.